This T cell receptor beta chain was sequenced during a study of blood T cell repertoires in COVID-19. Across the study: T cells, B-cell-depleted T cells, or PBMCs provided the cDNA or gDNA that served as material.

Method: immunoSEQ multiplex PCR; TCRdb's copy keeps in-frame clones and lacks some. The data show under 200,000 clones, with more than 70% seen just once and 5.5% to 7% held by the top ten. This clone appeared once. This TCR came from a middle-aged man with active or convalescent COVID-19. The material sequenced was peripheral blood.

The CDR3: CATSTIRLSTGELFF. In DNA form, the CDR3 reads TGTGCCACCAGCACAATACGGTTAAGTACCGGGGAGCTGTTTTTT. The chain employs TRBV15 and TRBJ2-2; no clear D gene. The germline CDR1 and CDR2 sequences are LNHNV and YYDKDF (reference sequence). V was cut by 4 bases and J by 5 bases, with 14 bases left in between. CDR3 length: 15 amino acids. Full variable domain (missing parts from reference TRBV15 and TRBJ2-2): DAMVIQNPRYQVTQFGKPVTLSCSQTLNHNVMYWYQQKSSQAPKLLFHYYDKDFNNEADTPDNFQSRRPNTSFCFLDIRSPGLGDTAMYLCATSTIRLSTGELFFGEGSRLTVL.